These 9 T cell receptor beta chains were all obtained from the same sample, sequenced in a study of blood T cell repertoires in COVID-19. Repertoires were generated with immunoSEQ multiplex PCR, while TCRdb's copy carries only in-frame clones and drops some. Of roughly 100,000 clones listed, 75% to 90% were seen once; the top ten hold more than 1.5%. The sequencing sample was made of peripheral blood. Source of these receptors: a man aged 80 or over with acute or convalescent COVID-19.

The CDR3 region is CASSAGTGGPYEQYF. The CDR3 bases are TGTGCCAGCAGCGCGGGGACAGGGGGACCCTACGAGCAGTACTTC. The chain links TRBV9 to TRBJ2-7; 11 bases agree with TRBD1. The germline V gene has CDR1 SGDLS and CDR2 YYNGEE. This CDR3 has 15 amino acids. J lost 2 bases, V lost 3 bases, and 4 bases had no gene match.

This clone was counted between two and nine times. The chain links TRBV7-9 to TRBJ1-1; D may be TRBD1 (6 bases). CDR1 and CDR2 from the germline V gene are SEHNR and FQNEAQ (reference sequence). This CDR3 has 14 residues. The V gene lost 1 base and the J gene lost 6 bases, with 12 bases spanning the gap. The chain's CDR3 is CASSLEGDLSEAFF. In DNA, the CDR3 is TGTGCCAGCAGCTTAGAGGGGGATCTCTCTGAAGCTTTCTTT.

This chain uses TRBV9 with TRBJ2-1; TRBD2 aligns across 10 bases. Trimming removed 0 bases from V and 6 bases from J; junction bases left unmatched: 0. The CDR3 loop spans 14 amino acids. The germline V gene encodes CDR1 SGDLS and CDR2 YYNGEE. The CDR3 DNA reads TGTGCCAGCAGCGTAGTAGCGGGAGGCAATGAGCAGTTCTTC. Translated, it gives CASSVVAGGNEQFF.

The chain joins TRBV3-1 (or the pseudogene TRBV3-2) to TRBJ2-2; TRBD1 aligns across 9 bases. This CDR3 comprises 16 residues. The V gene's germline CDR1 is LGHDT and CDR2 YNNKEL (reference sequence). Trimming took 2 bases from V and 6 from J; bases not matched to a gene: 7. As DNA, the CDR3 is TGTGCCAGCAGCCAAAGGAACAGGGGGCATCCCGGGGAGCTGTTTTTT. Protein product: CASSQRNRGHPGELFF.

This chain connects TRBV14 to TRBJ2-3; no firm D call. V was cut by 1 base and J by 6 bases, with 14 bases left in between. The CDR3 length is 15 residues. Germline CDR1 reads SGHDN; CDR2 reads FVKESK. The CDR3 here is CASSQGLVLRDTQYF. Here the CDR3 DNA reads TGTGCCAGCAGCCAAGGGCTAGTTCTCCGGGATACGCAGTATTTT.

Note on this clone: A read error may produce the germline difference seen at one junction end. This rearrangement joins TRBV7-7 to TRBJ1-4; 11 nucleotides agree with TRBD1. The CDR3 spans 16 residues. Germline V gene sequence: CDR1 SSHAT, CDR2 FNYEAQ (reference sequence). CDR3 sequence: CASSQGTGGTNEKLFF. The CDR3 DNA reads TGTGCTAGCAGCCAAGGGACAGGGGGAACTAATGAAAAACTGTTTTTT.

V gene TRBV7-9 combines with J gene TRBJ2-1, with 13 bases that match TRBD2. This CDR3 is built from 17 residues. Losses at the gene ends were 5 bases for V and 3 bases for J; bases not matched to a gene: 7. Germline V CDR1 and CDR2: SEHNR, FQNEAQ (reference sequence). CDR3 nucleotides: TGTGCCAGCAGCCTTAACCGACTAGCGGGGGGCTACAATGAGCAGTTCTTC. Encoded protein: CASSLNRLAGGYNEQFF.

The chain has TRBV6-5 and TRBJ1-1; 8 bases agree with TRBD1. V trimming: 6 bases; J trimming: 5 bases; junction bases outside the gene matches: 8. This CDR3 contains 14 residues. Per germline, CDR1 MNHEY and CDR2 SVGAGI. The CDR3 region is CASSYRQGSTEAFF. CDR3 DNA sequence: TGTGCCAGCAGCTACCGACAGGGGAGTACTGAAGCTTTCTTT.

The V call is TRBV7-8, the J call TRBJ2-3; 8 bases map to TRBD1. Trimming at V came to 5 bases and at J to 5 bases, leaving 3 bases not matched to a gene. Germline V gene lookup returns CDR1 SGHVS and CDR2 FQNEAQ. The CDR3 totals 13 residues. The CDR3 bases are TGTGCCAGCAGCCCGGACAGGGAAGATACGCAGTATTTT. Translation gives CASSPDREDTQYF. Full variable domain (rest looked up from reference TRBV7-8 and TRBJ2-3): GAGVSQSPRYKVAKRGQDVALRCDPISGHVSLFWYQQALGQGPEFLTYFQNEAQLDKSGLPSDRFFAERPEGSVSTLKIQRTQQEDSAVYLCASSPDREDTQYFGPGTRLTVL.